Below are 11 T cell receptor beta chains sequenced from a single sample in a study of blood T cell repertoires in COVID-19. Some clones are missing from TCRdb's copy, which holds only in-frame ones; the method was immunoSEQ multiplex PCR. The repertoire has fewer than 350,000 clones, around 85% of them found once; the top ten carry around 4.4%. Sequencing used PBMCs or T cells enriched from blood (not recorded which). The receptors here all came from a woman between 35 and 50 years old with acute COVID-19.

The V and J genes are TRBV3-1 (or the pseudogene TRBV3-2) and TRBJ2-1, with 13 bases fitting TRBD2. Germline V gives CDR1 LGHDT, CDR2 YNNKEL (reference sequence). Unmatched junction bases numbered 14, after V lost 0 bases and J lost 9 bases. The CDR3 runs 19 residues. The CDR3 nucleotides are TGTGCCAGCAGCCAAGACAGGACAGAGACTAGCGGGGGGCAAGGTGAGCAGTTCTTC. Translating gives CASSQDRTETSGGQGEQFF.

J is TRBJ1-5 and V is TRBV18; TRBD1 is a possible D gene (6 bases). The CDR3 is 18 residues long. Trimming removed 2 bases from V and 6 bases from J, with 23 bases in between. The germline CDR1 and CDR2 sequences are KGHSH and LQKENI. CDR3 in DNA: TGTGCCAGCTCACCAGCTTTCTTTTCGGGGGGCAAAAGTCAGCCCCAGCATTTT. This gives the protein CASSPAFFSGGKSQPQHF. Together with reference TRBV18 and TRBJ1-5, the CDR3 gives the full variable domain: NAGVMQNPRHLVRRRGQEARLRCSPMKGHSHVYWYRQLPEEGLKFMVYLQKENIIDESGMPKERFSAEFPKEGPSILRIQQVVRGDSAAYFCASSPAFFSGGKSQPQHFGDGTRLSIL.

This clone appeared a few times. The rearrangement uses TRBV28 and TRBJ1-6; 9 bases match TRBD1. Per the germline V gene, CDR1 is MDHEN and CDR2 is SYDVKM. There are 14 residues in the CDR3. V was clipped by 5 bases and J by 9 bases; unmatched bases: 5. The CDR3 DNA follows: TGTGCCAGCAGTAAGACAGGGGGTGGTTCACCCCTCCACTTT. This encodes CASSKTGGGSPLHF.

The CDR3 here is CASSFLSSGNTIYF. The CDR3 DNA reads as TGTGCCAGCAGTTTCCTATCCTCTGGAAACACCATATATTTT. This chain connects TRBV28 to TRBJ1-3, with unresolved D. In germline, CDR1 is MDHEN, CDR2 SYDVKM. The CDR3 runs 14 residues. Trimming shortened V by 3 bases and J by 0 bases, and 6 bases separated the two germline ends.

The V call is TRBV29-1, the J call TRBJ1-2; 7 nucleotides agree with TRBD1. The CDR3 runs 12 residues. Germline lookup yields CDR1 SQVTM and CDR2 ANQGSEA. The CDR3 nucleotides are TGCGCCGACGAGGGACAGAACTATGGCTACACCTTC. Encoded protein: CADEGQNYGYTF.

The J gene is TRBJ2-3, the V gene TRBV9; 13 nucleotides line up with TRBD2. CDR3 length equals 20 residues. V gave up 4 bases and J gave up 0 bases; unmatched junction bases: 14. Germline V CDR1 and CDR2: SGDLS, YYNGEE. The CDR3 DNA reads as TGTGCCAGCAGCCGAGGGGTTCTGACGGGACTAGCGGGGAGCACAGATACGCAGTATTTT. It specifies CASSRGVLTGLAGSTDTQYF.

V usage is TRBV15 and J usage is TRBJ1-5; 8 nucleotides line up with TRBD1. V lost 5 bases to trimming and J lost 7 bases; unmatched junction nucleotides: 7. CDR3 length equals 14 residues. Per germline, CDR1 LNHNV and CDR2 YYDKDF (reference sequence). The CDR3 coding sequence is TGTGCCACCAGCCTGGACAGGGTAAGACAGCCCCAGCATTTT. Translated: CATSLDRVRQPQHF.

V gene TRBV5-1 combines with J gene TRBJ1-6; TRBD1 matches 9 bases. This CDR3 region has 17 residues. Germline V gene lookup returns CDR1 SGHRS and CDR2 YFSETQ. V lost 1 base, J lost 9 bases, and 11 bases stayed unmatched. This CDR3 reads CASSLPLTGGKGSPLHF. The CDR3 DNA follows: TGCGCCAGCAGCTTGCCTCTCACAGGGGGCAAAGGTTCACCCCTCCACTTT.

The chain couples TRBV7-2 to TRBJ1-3; TRBD1 is a possible D gene (5 bases). This CDR3 is built from 13 residues. Per the germline V gene, CDR1 is SGHTA and CDR2 is FQGNSA. V shed 7 bases and J shed 2 bases, with 9 bases lying between them. This CDR3 is CASTKGPGNTIYF. The DNA for the CDR3 is TGTGCCAGCACAAAGGGGCCTGGAAACACCATATATTTT.

The chain uses TRBV9 and TRBJ2-2, with D perhaps matching TRBD2 (5 bases). Germline loops: CDR1 SGDLS, CDR2 YYNGEE. The V and J ends lost 4 bases and 4 bases respectively, with 17 bases between them. The CDR3 spans 16 residues. The CDR3 bases are TGTGCCAGCAGCACAGCGGCCAAAAGCGGCACCGGGGAGCTGTTTTTT. This gives the protein CASSTAAKSGTGELFF.

This clone is a singleton in its sample. The chain links TRBV7-9 to TRBJ2-7; no clear D. Trimming took off 1 base at V and 0 bases at J, with 4 bases between the two ends. CDR1 is SEHNR and CDR2 is FQNEAQ in the germline V gene (reference sequence). The CDR3 has 13 amino acids. Written as DNA, the CDR3 is TGTGCCAGCAGCTTAGTCTTCTCCTACGAGCAGTACTTC. It is translated as CASSLVFSYEQYF.